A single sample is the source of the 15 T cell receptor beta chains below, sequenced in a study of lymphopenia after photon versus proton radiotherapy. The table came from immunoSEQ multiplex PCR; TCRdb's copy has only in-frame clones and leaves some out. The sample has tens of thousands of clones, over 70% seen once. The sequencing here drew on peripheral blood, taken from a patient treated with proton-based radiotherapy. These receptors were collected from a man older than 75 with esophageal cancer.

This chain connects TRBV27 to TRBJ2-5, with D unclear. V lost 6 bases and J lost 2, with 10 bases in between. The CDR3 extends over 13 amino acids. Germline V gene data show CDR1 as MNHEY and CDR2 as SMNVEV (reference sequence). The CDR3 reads CASRVDTQETQYF. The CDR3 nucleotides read TGTGCCAGCAGAGTTGACACACAAGAGACCCAGTACTTC.

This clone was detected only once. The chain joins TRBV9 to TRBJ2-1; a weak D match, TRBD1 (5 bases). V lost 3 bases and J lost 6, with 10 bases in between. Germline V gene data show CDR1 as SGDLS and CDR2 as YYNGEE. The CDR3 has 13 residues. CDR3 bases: TGTGCCAGCAGCGCGACAGATCTCAATGAGCAGTTCTTC. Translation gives CASSATDLNEQFF.

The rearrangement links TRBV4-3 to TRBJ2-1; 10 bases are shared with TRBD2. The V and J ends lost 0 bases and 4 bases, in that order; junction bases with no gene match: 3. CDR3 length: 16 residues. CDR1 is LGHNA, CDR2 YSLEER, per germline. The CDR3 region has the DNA TGCGCCAGCAGCCAAGAGCCTAGCGGGGGTTACAATGAGCAGTTCTTC. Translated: CASSQEPSGGYNEQFF.

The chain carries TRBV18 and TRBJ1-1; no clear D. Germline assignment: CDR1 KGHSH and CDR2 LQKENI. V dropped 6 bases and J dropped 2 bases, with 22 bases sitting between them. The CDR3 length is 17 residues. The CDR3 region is CASSRNQLGRINTEAFF. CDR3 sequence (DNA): TGTGCCAGCTCGCGTAATCAACTTGGACGGATTAACACTGAAGCTTTCTTT.

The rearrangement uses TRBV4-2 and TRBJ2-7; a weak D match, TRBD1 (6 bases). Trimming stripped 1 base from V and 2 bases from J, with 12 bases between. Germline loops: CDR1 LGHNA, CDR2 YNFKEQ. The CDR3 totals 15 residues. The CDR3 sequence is CASSQANRVPYEQYF. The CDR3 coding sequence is TGTGCCAGCAGCCAAGCCAACAGGGTACCCTACGAGCAGTACTTC.

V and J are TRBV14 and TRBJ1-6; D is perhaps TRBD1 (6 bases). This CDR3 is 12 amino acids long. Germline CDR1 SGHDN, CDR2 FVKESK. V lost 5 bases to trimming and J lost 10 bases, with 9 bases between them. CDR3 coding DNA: TGTGCCAGCAGCAAGGGGGGATCACCCCTCCACTTT. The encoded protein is CASSKGGSPLHF.

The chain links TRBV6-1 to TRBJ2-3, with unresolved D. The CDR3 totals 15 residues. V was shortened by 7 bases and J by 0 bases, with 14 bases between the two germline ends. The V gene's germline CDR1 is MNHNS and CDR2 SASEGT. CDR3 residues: CASKRRGLSTDTQYF. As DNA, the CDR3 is TGTGCCAGCAAACGGCGTGGGCTGAGCACAGATACGCAGTATTTT.

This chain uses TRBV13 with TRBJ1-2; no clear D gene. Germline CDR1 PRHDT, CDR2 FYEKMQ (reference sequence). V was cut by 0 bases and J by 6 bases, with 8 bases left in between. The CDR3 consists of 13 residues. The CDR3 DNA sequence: TGTGCCAGCAGCTTAGGCAGGTTCGATGGCTACACCTTC. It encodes CASSLGRFDGYTF.

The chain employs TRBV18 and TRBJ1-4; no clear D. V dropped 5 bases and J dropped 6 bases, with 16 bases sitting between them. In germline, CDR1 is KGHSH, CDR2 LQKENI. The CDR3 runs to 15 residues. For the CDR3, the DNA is TGTGCCAGCTCATACCTATACGGGCGAGATGAAAAACTGTTTTTT. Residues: CASSYLYGRDEKLFF.

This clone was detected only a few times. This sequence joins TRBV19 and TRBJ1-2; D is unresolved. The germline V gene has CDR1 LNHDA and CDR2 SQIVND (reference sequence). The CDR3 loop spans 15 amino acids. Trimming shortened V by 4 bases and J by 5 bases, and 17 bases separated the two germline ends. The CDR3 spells CASSTYEREAYGYTF. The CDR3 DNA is TGTGCCAGTAGTACGTACGAGCGGGAAGCATATGGCTACACCTTC.

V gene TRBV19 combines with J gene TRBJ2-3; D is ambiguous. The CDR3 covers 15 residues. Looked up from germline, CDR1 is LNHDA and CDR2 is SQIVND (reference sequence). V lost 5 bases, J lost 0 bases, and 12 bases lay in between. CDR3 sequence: CASSRWGTSTDTQYF. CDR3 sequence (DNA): TGTGCCAGTAGTCGATGGGGAACTAGCACAGATACGCAGTATTTT.

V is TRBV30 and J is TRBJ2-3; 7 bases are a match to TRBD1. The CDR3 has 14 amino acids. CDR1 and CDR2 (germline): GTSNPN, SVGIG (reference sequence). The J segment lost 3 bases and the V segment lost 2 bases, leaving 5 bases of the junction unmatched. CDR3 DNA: TGTGCCTGGAGTAGGGACAGTCTGACAGATACGCAGTATTTT. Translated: CAWSRDSLTDTQYF.

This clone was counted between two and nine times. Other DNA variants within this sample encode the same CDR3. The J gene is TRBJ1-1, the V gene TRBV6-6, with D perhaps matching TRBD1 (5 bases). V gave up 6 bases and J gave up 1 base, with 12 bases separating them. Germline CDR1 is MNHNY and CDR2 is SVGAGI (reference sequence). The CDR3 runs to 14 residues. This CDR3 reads CASSPGLPNTEAFF. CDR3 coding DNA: TGTGCCAGCAGCCCGGGACTCCCGAACACTGAAGCTTTCTTT.

The CDR3 region has the DNA TGCGCCAGCAGCTTAAAAGGGGAGCCTGGAAACACCATATATTTT. It codes for CASSLKGEPGNTIYF. The rearrangement links TRBV5-1 to TRBJ1-3; perhaps TRBD1 as D (5 bases). From germline, CDR1 is SGHRS and CDR2 YFSETQ. V lost 2 bases and J lost 2, with 11 bases in between. This CDR3 is 15 amino acids long.

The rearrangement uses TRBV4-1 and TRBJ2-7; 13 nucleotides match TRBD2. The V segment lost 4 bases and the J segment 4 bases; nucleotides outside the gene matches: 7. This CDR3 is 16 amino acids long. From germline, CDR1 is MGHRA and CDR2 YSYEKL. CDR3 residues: CASSPARLAGGYEQYF. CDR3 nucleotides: TGCGCCAGCAGCCCAGCCAGACTAGCGGGGGGATACGAGCAGTACTTC.